The sequence of this TCR beta chain was determined in a study of blood T cell repertoires in COVID-19. On the study more broadly: Acute-phase and convalescent COVID-19 samples originated in the United States, Italy and Spain. PBMCs, B-cell-depleted T cells, or T cells provided the cDNA or gDNA that made up the material.

In the study's own analysis: Amplification from reference gene primers served as the basis for estimated nucleated cell counts. Clones were sequenced by immunoSEQ multiplex PCR, and TCRdb holds only the in-frame ones, with some missing. V, J and clone size reflect that table, while D and trimming were determined from the DNA. The sample lists 400,000 or so clones, more than 70% seen once, with less than 2.5% in the top ten. From germline, CDR1 is SGHTA and CDR2 FQGNSA. Trimming shortened V by 5 bases and J by 14 bases, and 22 bases separated the two germline ends. CDR3 length: 14 amino acids. Which cohort a participant joined came from the clinical history participants gave.

The receptor's source is a man aged 40-49 years in a cohort exposed to, infected with or recovered from COVID-19 (not recorded which). This chain joins TRBV7-2 and TRBJ1-3, with a weak D call TRBD1 (6 bases). The sequenced material came from PBMCs or T cells enriched from blood (not recorded which). The CDR3 spells CASSPRRRTETLYF. CDR3 DNA: TGTGCCAGCAGCCCTCGAAGGAGGACAGAAACTTTATATTTT.